One T cell receptor beta chain is described in this entry. Repertoires were generated with immunoSEQ multiplex PCR, while TCRdb's copy carries only in-frame clones and drops some. The repertoire includes 65,000 to 75,000 clones, approximately 90% of them detected once, and roughly 0.44% sits in the top ten. This sample was taken from a study of OX40 agonist ivuxolimab in advanced cancers. The CDR3 is 14 residues long. In germline, CDR1 is KGHSH, CDR2 LQKENI. Germline trimming cut 3 bases from V and 8 bases from J; bases unmatched to any gene: 7. Source: CD4+ or CD8+ T cells sorted from blood, taken in a trial of the OX40 agonist ivuxolimab. The rearrangement joins TRBV18 to TRBJ1-5; 7 bases align to TRBD1. This sequence was found in an adult with an advanced solid tumor such as melanoma, head and neck, liver or kidney cancer. This CDR3 is CASSPLGQAEPQHF. In DNA, the CDR3 is TGTGCCAGCTCACCCTTAGGACAGGCAGAGCCCCAGCATTTT. Drawing the rest from reference TRBV18 and TRBJ1-5, the complete variable domain is NAGVMQNPRHLVRRRGQEARLRCSPMKGHSHVYWYRQLPEEGLKFMVYLQKENIIDESGMPKERFSAEFPKEGPSILRIQQVVRGDSAAYFCASSPLGQAEPQHFGDGTRLSIL.